These 5 T cell receptor beta chains were sequenced from one sample in a study of T-cell reconstitution after alpha-beta-depleted transplantation in children. Library preparation (for TCRbeta) was performed with unique molecular identifiers. TCRdb analysed the PCR reads with MiXCR anew, one entry per CDR3 protein. The sample records about 420,000 distinct CDR3 sequences, roughly a tenth being singletons. Material: PBMCs from the stem cell graft donor, obtained from the stem cell graft. The receptors stem from a human donor who donated a stem cell graft to a child with acute myeloid leukemia.

This clonotype was counted between two and nine times. The rearrangement links TRBV30 to TRBJ2-5; 10 nucleotides match TRBD1. The CDR3 is made up of 14 amino acids. Unmatched junction bases numbered 5, after V lost 3 bases and J lost 4 bases. Germline values: CDR1 GTSNPN, CDR2 SVGIG (reference sequence). Here the CDR3 reads CAWRGDRGLETQYF. In DNA, the CDR3 is TGTGCCTGGAGGGGGGACAGGGGTCTAGAGACCCAGTACTTC.

This chain joins TRBV29-1 and TRBJ2-2; perhaps D is TRBD1 or TRBD2 (6 bases each). Looked up from germline, CDR1 is SQVTM and CDR2 is ANQGSEA. Trimming left V 4 bases short and J 8 bases short, with 11 bases between. This CDR3 has 12 residues. In DNA form, the CDR3 reads TGCAGCGTTGGGAGGAGGGGGGGGGAGCTGTTTTTT. Its translation: CSVGRRGGELFF.

The V gene is TRBV29-1, the J gene TRBJ2-3; D might be TRBD1 (6 bases). Germline V gives CDR1 SQVTM, CDR2 ANQGSEA. CDR3 size: 15 residues. Trimming shortened V by 0 bases and J by 0 bases, and 10 bases separated the two germline ends. CDR3 coding DNA: TGCAGCGTTGAAGACGAGAGGGGGAGCACAGATACGCAGTATTTT. It codes for CSVEDERGSTDTQYF.

The gene calls are TRBV29-1 and TRBJ2-1, with 7 bases matching TRBD2. Germline V gene lookup returns CDR1 SQVTM and CDR2 ANQGSEA. This CDR3 is 13 amino acids long. V trimming: 4 bases; J trimming: 10 bases; junction bases outside the gene matches: 10. The DNA of the CDR3 is TGCAGCGTTGGGACTAGGATCAGTGTGGAGCAGTTCTTC. Amino acid sequence: CSVGTRISVEQFF.

The rearrangement joins TRBV5-6 to TRBJ2-3; D gene unclear. Germline lookup yields CDR1 SGHDT and CDR2 YYEEEE. Trimming removed 3 bases at V and 2 bases at J, with 13 bases between. The CDR3 covers 15 residues. DNA of the CDR3: TGTGCCAGCAGCTACCCCTGGGAACCCACAGATACGCAGTATTTT. Its translation: CASSYPWEPTDTQYF. The variable domain in full, completed from reference TRBV5-6 and TRBJ2-3, reads DAGVTQSPTHLIKTRGQQVTLRCSPKSGHDTVSWYQQALGQGPQFIFQYYEEEERQRGNFPDRFSGHQFPNYSSELNVNALLLGDSALYLCASSYPWEPTDTQYFGPGTRLTVL.